This T cell receptor beta chain originates from a study of CD8+CD57+ T cells in acquired aplastic anemia. Study at large: The DNA of sorted CD4+ and CD8+ cells averaged roughly 3.2 ug.

Germline loops: CDR1 LNHNV, CDR2 YYDKDF (reference sequence). The CDR3 covers 15 residues. Study-level points and caveats: Comparison of patients with controls identified approximately 28 shared CD8+ CDR3 sequences.

Genomic DNA, serving as template, underwent TCR beta VDJ and CDR3 profiling. Each CDR3 protein is one row after TCRdb ran MiXCR on the reads. The data contain about 110,000 distinct CDR3 sequences, around 49% of them seen just once; the ten biggest clones take up around 32%. Turning to this clonotype: The antigen remains undetermined.

V usage is TRBV15 and J usage is TRBJ2-7; 9 bases align to TRBD1. With the DNA end fitting TRBJ2-1 better, the J assignment may be wrong. The sample was sorted CD4+, CD8+, or CD8+CD57+ T cells (not recorded which) from PBMCs. The source is a human donor in good health, serving as a control. CDR3 DNA sequence: TGTGCCACCAGCATAGGGACAGGGTCCTACAATGAGCAGTTCTTC. This gives the protein CATSIGTGSYNEQFF.